Given below is one T cell receptor (beta chain) in context. Its antigen is unidentified. Germline V CDR1 and CDR2: SGHVS, FNYEAQ. V lost 11 bases to trimming and J lost 0 bases, with 14 bases between them. CDR3 length: 14 amino acids. These data originate in a study of OX40 agonist ivuxolimab in advanced cancers. Study information: Hepatocellular carcinoma, melanoma, renal cell or head and neck cancer occurred in dose-escalation patients.

Findings and caveats of the study: CD4+ and CD8+ T cells in blood underwent clonal expansion by week 6 at 0.1 to 3.0 mg/kg. Expanded clones tended on average to be more numerous among CD8+ T cells than CD4+.

Assay: immunoSEQ multiplex PCR; the TCRdb copy retains only in-frame clones and omits some. Here the sample spans around 60,000 clones, 70% to 90% being singletons. The clonotype was recovered from an adult with an advanced solid tumor such as melanoma, head and neck, liver or kidney cancer. The J gene is TRBJ1-3, the V gene TRBV7-6; a possible D gene is TRBD1 (5 bases). This sample comprised CD4+ or CD8+ T cells sorted from blood, obtained in a trial of the OX40 agonist ivuxolimab. CDR3 nucleotide sequence: TGTGCCGAGGGGAGCGGGGGCTCTGGAAACACCATATATTTT. Its protein product is CAEGSGGSGNTIYF.